The clone carrying this T cell receptor (beta chain) was observed a handful of times. The antigen remains unidentified. The sample is drawn from a study of post-analysis software for immune sequencing data. At the level of the study: The study covered relapsing-remitting, secondary progressive and progressive-relapsing courses of multiple sclerosis. The study, taken as a whole, reports: Samples sharing a preparation batch grouped tightly together when assessed by F measure. Significantly lower normalized Chao1 diversity was found in patients with multiple sclerosis relative to controls.

The authors incorporated unique molecular identifiers into the TCR beta cDNA libraries. TCRdb reprocessed the PCR reads via MiXCR and lists one record per CDR3 protein. The data contain roughly 430,000 distinct CDR3 sequences, approximately 37% of them singletons. The sequenced sample was blood. This clonotype originated in a girl between 2 and 10 years old with multiple sclerosis.

The CDR3 DNA reads TGTGCCAGCAGCTTAGTTACGGGTGGCAATCAGCCCCAGCATTTT. Its protein product is CASSLVTGGNQPQHF. The rearrangement uses TRBV7-2 and TRBJ1-5, with D unclear. This CDR3 region has 15 residues. Trimming took off 1 base at V and 2 bases at J, with 9 bases between the two ends. Germline CDR1 SGHTA, CDR2 FQGNSA. Full variable domain (missing parts from reference TRBV7-2 and TRBJ1-5): GAGVSQSPSNKVTEKGKDVELRCDPISGHTALYWYRQSLGQGLEFLIYFQGNSAPDKSGLPSDRFSAERTGGSVSTLTIQRTQQEDSAVYLCASSLVTGGNQPQHFGDGTRLSIL.